This record covers a single TCR beta chain. Antigen unknown. This sample also contains other DNA sequences that code for the same CDR3. The data were taken from a study of CD8+ T cells in alopecia areata. Study at large: Treated patients were dosed with oral tofacitinib, taking 5 to 10 mg twice daily. Treated patients' severity was scored by percentage of affected scalp area. Findings and limits, study-wide: Tofacitinib significantly brought down scalp clonality and expanded CD8+ clones among top 100.

Treatment here: oral pan-JAK inhibitor, 5-10 mg twice daily. It was cDNA, reverse transcribed from extracted RNA, that served as the sequencing template. The method was immunoSEQ multiplex PCR; TCRdb's version includes in-frame clones alone and lacks a portion of them. Among 150,000 to 200,000 clones listed, 53% were seen once. The CDR3 has 11 residues. CDR1 SQVTM and CDR2 ANQGSEA come from the germline V gene. Trimming took 1 base from V and 3 from J, leaving 3 bases between them. Sequences were derived from CD8+ T cells sorted from blood, sampled at week 24, from a patient treated with tofacitinib. This sequence joins TRBV29-1 and TRBJ1-2, with D unresolved. This clonotype was sampled from a human donor with alopecia areata. The CDR3 region is CSVEGDYGYTF. The DNA of the CDR3 is TGCAGCGTTGAAGGAGACTATGGCTACACCTTC. Combining the CDR3 with reference TRBV29-1 and TRBJ1-2 gives the whole variable domain SAVISQKPSRDICQRGTSLTIQCQVDSQVTMMFWYRQQPGQSLTLIATANQGSEATYESGFVIDKFPISRPNLTFSTLTVSNMSPEDSSIYLCSVEGDYGYTFGSGTRLTVV.